This TCR beta chain was identified in a study of cytomegalovirus exposure and HLA in healthy donors. The length of the CDR3 is 15 residues. The germline V and J ends were trimmed by 2 bases and 4 bases, with 15 bases remaining between them. The germline V gene encodes CDR1 SGDLS and CDR2 YYNGEE. The PCR contained 60 Vbeta and 13 Jbeta primers. Data came from immunoSEQ multiplex PCR; TCRdb stores just in-frame clones and leaves some out. The sample yields about 200,000 clones, around 64% seen once. This receptor was identified in a man aged 40-55 years in good health and CMV-seropositive. This chain uses TRBV9 with TRBJ2-5, with D tentatively TRBD2 (6 bases). What was sequenced was PBMCs. The CDR3 loop reads CASSVEGRAPETQYF. Here the CDR3 DNA reads TGTGCCAGCAGCGTGGAGGGACGGGCCCCAGAGACCCAGTACTTC.